This TCR beta chain was recovered during a study of cytomegalovirus exposure and HLA in healthy donors. About the study: In a later analysis, it was reported that the roughly 120 validation repertoires had been produced on the same platform as the 500 to 850 repertoires belonging to the first cohort. Study-wide findings and caveats: Subsequent analysis found a tendency for first-cohort TCR clusters to co-occur within the approximately 130 validation repertoires. Some public TCRs appeared in many individuals, while most sequences were rare.

With respect to this clone: Its antigen is unknown.

The method was immunoSEQ multiplex PCR; TCRdb's version includes in-frame clones alone and lacks a portion of them. The sample has some 90,000 clones; about 96% are singletons. The CDR3 covers 15 residues. Germline V CDR1 and CDR2: MNHEY, SVGAGI. V trimming: 6 bases; J trimming: 4 bases; junction bases outside the gene matches: 11. Material: PBMCs. The receptor was isolated from a man younger than 35 in good health and CMV-seronegative. The genes are TRBV6-5 and TRBJ1-1, with 7 bases fitting TRBD1. CDR3 loop: CASSLDRVSGTEAFF. The CDR3 DNA sequence: TGTGCCAGCAGCTTAGACAGGGTGAGCGGCACTGAAGCTTTCTTT.